This T cell receptor beta chain emerged from a study of T-cell reconstitution after alpha-beta-depleted transplantation in children (TCRdb year 2016). At the level of the whole study: The study quantitatively tracked T-cell immune reconstitution after TCRalphabeta/CD19-depleted allogeneic hematopoietic cell transplantation in children using TCR repertoire profiling. Overall study results and their limits: The high TCRbeta diversity at day 60 in some patients was ascribed to recipient T cells and intrathymic progenitors that had survived conditioning. Over the following months the frequencies of hyperexpanded clones went down, and after one year T-cell counts and TCRbeta diversity were mostly credited to newly produced T cells. Apparently early alphabetaT-cell count recovery about two months after transplant reportedly relied on only several hundred rapidly expanded clones derived from non-depleted graft cells.

This clonotype was detected ten times or more. Its specific antigen is unknown. No quality values exist for individual bases; no much larger clone is one base distant. The library was prepared using PCR. TCRdb lists the instrument as Illumina HiSeq 2500. TCR libraries were prepared with molecular barcoding, using unique molecular identifiers to normalize TCRbeta repertoire quantification. TCRdb passed the public sequencing reads through fastp at Q25 and MiXCR, retaining productive beta sequences. Identical CDR3 protein sequences are pooled into one entry, listed with their most common genes and DNA. The sample profile shows 550,000 to 800,000 distinct CDR3 sequences; around 13% of them were found once. The ten top clones hold around 0.79% of the sample. Reading from cysteine to phenylalanine, the CDR3 counts 15 amino acids. Just the 45-base CDR3 DNA is kept, in frame starting at base 1. For CDR1 and CDR2, the germline V gene lists ENHRY and SYGVKD. The germline ends are 8 bases apart after V is trimmed by 0 bases and J by 2 bases.

The treatment or condition label of this sample denotes: allogeneic hematopoietic cell transplantation with graft depleted of TCRalphabeta T cells and CD19 B cells. TCRalphabeta/CD19-depleted allogeneic hematopoietic cell grafts were given to the transplant recipients, all of whom were children. The sample here was PBMCs, taken before TCRalphabeta/CD19-depleted stem cell transplant. Here the chain combines TRBV10-3 and TRBJ2-1; the D call could be TRBD1 or TRBD2, with each sharing 5 bases. The clonotype originates from a girl aged 2 to 10 with congenital amegakaryocytic thrombocytopenia, due to receive a stem cell transplant. This receptor has the CDR3 CAISESRGAYNEQFF. Read as DNA, the sequence is TGTGCCATCAGTGAGTCAAGAGGGGCCTACAATGAGCAGTTCTTC.